This entry lists 27 T cell receptor beta chains sequenced from one sample in a study of blood T cell repertoires in COVID-19. This table comes from immunoSEQ multiplex PCR, and its TCRdb copy is limited to in-frame clones, with some not included. There are hundreds of thousands of clones in the sample; 83% occur only once, and 8% to 10% lies in the top ten. Sequencing was carried out using peripheral blood. All receptors derive from a woman in her forties or fifties with acute or convalescent COVID-19.

The genes are TRBV2 and TRBJ1-5; 7 positions match TRBD1. Germline trimming cut 4 bases from V and 2 bases from J; bases unmatched to any gene: 2. This CDR3 comprises 14 residues. CDR1 SNHLY and CDR2 FYNNEI come from the germline V gene. The CDR3 spells CASSVDRGNQPQHF. The CDR3 region has the DNA TGTGCCAGCAGTGTAGACAGGGGCAATCAGCCCCAGCATTTT. The full variable domain, completed using reference TRBV2 and TRBJ1-5, is EPEVTQTPSHQVTQMGQEVILRCVPISNHLYFYWYRQILGQKVEFLVSFYNNEISEKSEIFDDQFSVERPDGSNFTLKIRSTKLEDSAMYFCASSVDRGNQPQHFGDGTRLSIL.

V gene TRBV7-8 combines with J gene TRBJ2-1; a weak D match, TRBD2 (5 bases). The V and J ends lost 1 base and 8 bases respectively, with 9 bases between them. The CDR3 totals 13 residues. Per germline, CDR1 SGHVS and CDR2 FQNEAQ. The CDR3 nucleotides are TGTGCCAGCAGCTTAGGAACGGGGTATGAGCAGTTCTTC. It yields the protein CASSLGTGYEQFF.

The chain uses TRBV6-2 or TRBV6-3 and TRBJ1-2; D is uncertain. The germline CDR1 and CDR2 sequences are MNHEY and SVGEGT. V was shortened by 0 bases and J by 1 base, with 3 bases between the two germline ends. This CDR3 contains 13 residues. The CDR3 DNA follows: TGTGCCAGCAGTTACTCGAGTAACTATGGCTACACCTTC. Protein: CASSYSSNYGYTF.

There are a few counts of this clone. The chain recombines TRBV11-2 with TRBJ2-3, with 9 bases lining up with TRBD1. Germline lookup yields CDR1 SGHAT and CDR2 FQNNGV. The junction had 8 bases not matched to a gene; V was cut back by 4 bases and J by 3 bases. The CDR3 sequence is 16 residues long. CDR3: CASSYAGQGLTDTQYF. CDR3 bases: TGTGCCAGCAGCTACGCCGGACAGGGGTTGACAGATACGCAGTATTTT.

The chain couples TRBV20-1 to TRBJ1-1; no firm D call. Germline V gene lookup returns CDR1 DFQATT and CDR2 SNEGSKA (reference sequence). V was clipped by 3 bases and J by 4 bases, with 12 bases between them. The CDR3 runs 13 residues. In nucleotides, the CDR3 is TGCAGTGCTAGTAGGCGGGGTAGCACTGAAGCTTTCTTT. Protein product: CSASRRGSTEAFF.

The chain couples TRBV10-3 to TRBJ2-5; a weak D match, TRBD1 (6 bases). The CDR3 length is 14 residues. V was shortened by 10 bases and J by 5 bases, with 20 bases between the two germline ends. Per the germline V gene, CDR1 is ENHRY and CDR2 is SYGVKD. Here the CDR3 reads CATRNLQGSETQYF. The DNA of the CDR3 is TGTGCCACCCGAAACCTACAGGGTTCCGAGACCCAGTACTTC.

The J gene is TRBJ2-1, the V gene TRBV28; D may be TRBD2 (6 bases). The CDR3 spans 12 residues. Germline assignment: CDR1 MDHEN and CDR2 SYDVKM. Trimming stripped 3 bases from V and 13 bases from J, with 13 bases between. The CDR3 bases are TGTGCCAGCAGTTTGGAGGGCCAGGTACAGTTCTTC. Residues: CASSLEGQVQFF.

This chain links TRBV7-6 with TRBJ2-5; 7 nucleotides agree with TRBD1. Germline-derived CDR1 and CDR2 are SGHVS and FNYEAQ. V lost 5 bases, J lost 2 bases, and 8 bases stayed unmatched. This CDR3 is 15 amino acids long. The CDR3 DNA sequence: TGTGCCAGCAGCGCAAGGGGGCTGGGGCAAGAGACCCAGTACTTC. Protein sequence: CASSARGLGQETQYF.

This clone was observed a handful of times. The V gene is TRBV9, the J gene TRBJ2-2; D uncertain. From germline, CDR1 is SGDLS and CDR2 YYNGEE. The CDR3 covers 13 residues. Between the trimmed V and J ends, which lost 4 bases and 6 bases, there was a span of 10 bases. The CDR3 bases are TGTGCCAGCAGCCCCCCAAACTCCGGGGAGCTGTTTTTT. Its protein product is CASSPPNSGELFF.

The rearrangement joins TRBV2 to TRBJ2-1; 8 bases align to TRBD2. Germline CDR1 SNHLY, CDR2 FYNNEI. CDR3 length: 16 residues. J lost 8 bases, V lost 3 bases, and 12 bases had no gene match. The CDR3 nucleotides read TGTGCCAGCAGTGAGGGGCGGGAGGTGGGGATCTATGAGCAGTTCTTC. This codes for CASSEGREVGIYEQFF.

This chain links TRBV29-1 with TRBJ1-2; D gene unclear. V was cut by 7 bases and J by 7 bases, with 13 bases left in between. Germline CDR1 reads SQVTM; CDR2 reads ANQGSEA. The CDR3 extends over 11 amino acids. The CDR3 loop is CSGGSSSGYTF. The CDR3, as DNA: TGCAGCGGCGGGAGCTCTAGTGGCTACACCTTC.

This rearrangement joins TRBV3-1 (or the pseudogene TRBV3-2) to TRBJ2-1; D not certain. From germline, CDR1 is LGHDT and CDR2 YNNKEL (reference sequence). Trimming took off 4 bases at V and 1 base at J, with 11 bases between the two ends. This CDR3 contains 15 residues. The CDR3 bases are TGTGCCAGCAGCCGTACTACACTTTCCTACAATGAGCAGTTCTTC. Residues: CASSRTTLSYNEQFF.

The CDR3 nucleotides read TGTGCCAGCTCACCTATTTCAGGTAGCGGGAAGTACAATGAGCAGTTCTTC. Protein sequence: CASSPISGSGKYNEQFF. The chain is built from TRBV18 and TRBJ2-1; 8 bases map to TRBD2. Germline V gene lookup returns CDR1 KGHSH and CDR2 LQKENI. V gave up 3 bases and J gave up 4 bases; unmatched junction bases: 11. The CDR3 length is 17 residues.

In DNA, the CDR3 is TGTGCCAGCAGCTTAGGGTCTAGCGGGAAAGTAAATGAGCAGTTCTTC. Protein: CASSLGSSGKVNEQFF. The chain couples TRBV11-2 to TRBJ2-1; 9 bases agree with TRBD2. In germline, CDR1 is SGHAT, CDR2 FQNNGV. V shed 1 base and J 7 bases; nucleotides not matched to a gene: 8. CDR3 size: 16 residues.

This chain links TRBV19 with TRBJ1-1, with 10 bases fitting TRBD1. This CDR3 contains 14 residues. V lost 3 bases, J lost 10 bases, and 8 bases stayed unmatched. Germline assignment: CDR1 LNHDA and CDR2 SQIVND (reference sequence). The CDR3 DNA reads as TGTGCCAGTAGTATGGGAGACAGGGGGCTGAGAGCTTTCTTT. Its protein is CASSMGDRGLRAFF.

This clone turned up a few times. This rearrangement joins TRBV6-1 to TRBJ1-1; maybe TRBD1 (6 bases). Germline values: CDR1 MNHNS, CDR2 SASEGT. The CDR3 is 14 residues long. The V end lost 0 bases, the J end lost 5 bases, and 10 bases lay between the germline ends. CDR3 in amino acids: CASSEARRGTEAFF. The CDR3 coding sequence is TGTGCCAGCAGTGAAGCCCGCAGGGGAACTGAAGCTTTCTTT.

This clone was detected only a few times. The chain employs TRBV7-8 and TRBJ2-7, with D perhaps TRBD2 (6 bases). V lost 1 base to trimming and J lost 4 bases, with 14 bases between them. Germline V CDR1 and CDR2: SGHVS, FQNEAQ. CDR3 length: 15 residues. The CDR3, as DNA: TGTGCCAGCAGCTTAGTGCCGGAGACTAGGTACGAGCAGTACTTC. This codes for CASSLVPETRYEQYF.

The chain carries TRBV29-1 and TRBJ1-2, with a tentative D call TRBD1 (6 bases). Germline CDR1 and CDR2: SQVTM and ANQGSEA. Trimming took 2 bases from V and 7 from J, leaving 8 bases between them. The CDR3 has 11 amino acids. As DNA, the CDR3 is TGCAGCGTTGAACGAGGGGGTGGCTACACCTTC. It is translated as CSVERGGGYTF.

The CDR3 region has the DNA TGTGCCTGGAGTTCGGGGGTAACTAATGAAAAACTGTTTTTT. Its translation: CAWSSGVTNEKLFF. The V and J genes are TRBV30 and TRBJ1-4, with a possible D match to TRBD1 (5 bases). V shed 2 bases and J shed 1 base, with 8 bases lying between them. The CDR3 length is 14 residues. From germline, CDR1 is GTSNPN and CDR2 SVGIG (reference sequence). The variable domain in full, completed from reference TRBV30 and TRBJ1-4, reads SQTIHQWPATLVQPVGSPLSLECTVEGTSNPNLYWYRQAAGRGLQLLFYSVGIGQISSEVPQNLSASRPQDRQFILSSKKLLLSDSGFYLCAWSSGVTNEKLFFGSGTQLSVL.

The chain couples TRBV4-1 to TRBJ2-7; weak D call: TRBD1 (8 bases). CDR3 length: 16 amino acids. Germline V CDR1 and CDR2: MGHRA, YSYEKL. Deletions cut 3 bases from V and 4 bases from J, with 19 bases between. The CDR3 nucleotides read TGCGCCAGCAGCCAGAACCTACAGGGGGGGACTTACGAGCAGTACTTC. It yields the protein CASSQNLQGGTYEQYF.

The genes are TRBV9 and TRBJ1-5; D is unclear. Germline V CDR1 and CDR2: SGDLS, YYNGEE. The V end was cut by 0 bases, the J end by 9 bases, with 10 bases between. The CDR3 covers 13 residues. CDR3 DNA: TGTGCCAGCAGCGTAGATTACGGCGGGCCCCAGCATTTT. Translated, it gives CASSVDYGGPQHF.

This chain links TRBV5-1 with TRBJ1-2; no firm D call. Per the germline V gene, CDR1 is SGHRS and CDR2 is YFSETQ. With 0 bases removed from V and 4 bases from J, the gap between germline ends came to 7 bases. CDR3 size: 13 residues. CDR3 nucleotide sequence: TGCGCCAGCAGCTTGGGGGAGGGCTATGGCTACACCTTC. Its protein product is CASSLGEGYGYTF. Full variable domain (missing parts from reference TRBV5-1 and TRBJ1-2): KAGVTQTPRYLIKTRGQQVTLSCSPISGHRSVSWYQQTPGQGLQFLFEYFSETQRNKGNFPGRFSGRQFSNSRSEMNVSTLELGDSALYLCASSLGEGYGYTFGSGTRLTVV.

The chain is built from TRBV5-4 and TRBJ2-7, with 7 bases lining up with TRBD2. V shed 4 bases, J shed 6 bases, and the junction held 10 bases outside the gene matches. This CDR3 has 14 residues. From germline, CDR1 is SGHNT and CDR2 YYREEE (reference sequence). The CDR3 spells CASSPRLAESEQYF. The DNA for the CDR3 is TGTGCCAGCAGCCCCCGACTAGCTGAATCCGAGCAGTACTTC.

The rearrangement joins TRBV27 to TRBJ2-7; 11 nucleotides match TRBD2. Germline trimming cut 6 bases from V and 6 bases from J; bases unmatched to any gene: 4. CDR1 and CDR2 (germline): MNHEY, SMNVEV (reference sequence). This CDR3 has 13 amino acids. Written as DNA, the CDR3 is TGTGCCAGCAGGGTAGCGGGAGGGGGCGAGCAGTACTTC. Translation: CASRVAGGGEQYF.

CDR3 DNA sequence: TGTGCCACCAGTTTGGGGGGAGACCCGTTAAGAATGTATACGCAGTATTTT. Translation: CATSLGGDPLRMYTQYF. This sequence joins TRBV24-1 and TRBJ2-3; a possible D gene is TRBD2 (6 bases). Germline assignment: CDR1 KGHDR and CDR2 SFDVKD. Trimming took off 6 bases at V and 7 bases at J, with 25 bases between the two ends. CDR3 length: 17 residues.

This CDR3 reads CSVEKGQDYTQYF. The CDR3 DNA is TGCAGCGTTGAAAAGGGACAAGATTATACGCAGTATTTT. The chain is built from TRBV29-1 and TRBJ2-3; the D gene is possibly TRBD1 (6 bases). CDR3 size: 13 residues. The germline V gene encodes CDR1 SQVTM and CDR2 ANQGSEA. V lost 2 bases to trimming and J lost 7 bases, with 13 bases between them.

This clone was seen only a few times. The rearrangement joins TRBV5-4 to TRBJ1-1; 8 positions match TRBD1. Germline trimming cut 4 bases from V and 0 bases from J; bases unmatched to any gene: 8. CDR1 is SGHNT and CDR2 is YYREEE in the germline V gene (reference sequence). The CDR3 length is 16 residues. The CDR3 nucleotides are TGTGCCAGCAGCCCGTACAGGGGGGGGATGAACACTGAAGCTTTCTTT. Its protein is CASSPYRGGMNTEAFF.